The 29 T cell receptor beta chains in this list originate from one sample, sequenced in a study of shared clonotypes between healthy human individuals. Naive CD8 cells were CD45RO-negative, positively selected for CCR7, excluding terminally differentiated effector memory CD45RA+ cells. This table comes from immunoSEQ multiplex PCR, and its TCRdb copy is limited to in-frame clones, with some not included. The sample includes 600,000 or so clones, more than 95% of them seen just once. What was sequenced was naive CD8+ T cells sorted from blood. These receptors were obtained from a man aged 30 to 39 in good health.

The chain recombines TRBV7-8 with TRBJ2-1, with TRBD2 matching 8 bases. With 1 base clipped from V and 7 bases from J, the junction kept 9 bases outside the gene matches. Germline V gene data show CDR1 as SGHVS and CDR2 as FQNEAQ. The length of the CDR3 is 16 residues. The CDR3 DNA reads as TGTGCCAGCAGCTTAGGGGGAGGGACTAGAGGGAATGAGCAGTTCTTC. This codes for CASSLGGGTRGNEQFF.

The chain has TRBV11-2 and TRBJ2-7; D might be TRBD2 (5 bases). CDR3 length: 17 residues. Deletions cut 1 base from V and 1 base from J, with 17 bases between. The germline V gene has CDR1 SGHAT and CDR2 FQNNGV. In DNA, the CDR3 is TGTGCCAGCAGCTTAGGCCCCGGGATGGTCTCTTCCTACGAGCAGTACTTC. As protein: CASSLGPGMVSSYEQYF.

The chain combines TRBV7-2 with TRBJ1-1; D remains unclear. This CDR3 region has 12 residues. The V and J ends lost 1 base and 8 bases respectively, with 8 bases between them. Germline V gene sequence: CDR1 SGHTA, CDR2 FQGNSA. DNA of the CDR3: TGTGCCAGCAGCTTAGTGCCACAAGAAGCTTTCTTT. It yields the protein CASSLVPQEAFF.

Concerning this clone: One end of the junction is discordant with germline, which a read error may explain. The J gene is TRBJ1-1, the V gene TRBV20-1; 8 bases are a match to TRBD1. Germline V gene lookup returns CDR1 DFQATT and CDR2 SNEGSKA (reference sequence). There are 9 residues in the CDR3. CDR3 DNA sequence: TGCTCTTCACAGGGGGGGTTAATCTTT. Translating it yields CSSQGGLIF.

The V gene is TRBV4-3, the J gene TRBJ2-4; 8 bases align to TRBD1. Germline loops: CDR1 LGHNA, CDR2 YSLEER. Germline trimming cut 4 bases from V and 0 bases from J; bases unmatched to any gene: 11. The CDR3 spans 18 residues. The CDR3 sequence is CASSPRYGDRLAKNIQYF. In nucleotides, the CDR3 is TGCGCCAGCAGCCCGAGATACGGGGACAGGCTAGCCAAAAACATTCAGTACTTC.

The chain employs TRBV7-3 and TRBJ2-3; maybe TRBD1 (5 bases). Looked up from germline, CDR1 is SGHTA and CDR2 is FQGTGA. The CDR3 runs to 16 residues. The V end lost 5 bases, the J end lost 6 bases, and 21 bases lay between the germline ends. The CDR3 coding sequence is TGTGCCAGCAGCCCCACCGGAGCAAGGGGCTGGGATACGCAGTATTTT. Translating it yields CASSPTGARGWDTQYF.

The chain carries TRBV11-2 and TRBJ2-7; 7 nucleotides match TRBD1. Germline lookup yields CDR1 SGHAT and CDR2 FQNNGV. The CDR3 spans 16 residues. The V gene end was trimmed by 1 base and the J gene end by 0 bases; junction bases not matched to a gene: 6. The CDR3 DNA reads TGTGCCAGCAGCTTAGCTATAGGGACAGTCTCCTACGAGCAGTACTTC. As protein: CASSLAIGTVSYEQYF.

The chain employs TRBV7-6 and TRBJ2-1, with 11 positions matching TRBD1. Trimming at V came to 4 bases and at J to 8 bases, leaving 4 bases not matched to a gene. This CDR3 is built from 14 residues. Germline lookup yields CDR1 SGHVS and CDR2 FNYEAQ. The CDR3 loop reads CASSSGDRGYEQFF. The CDR3 DNA sequence: TGTGCCAGCAGCTCGGGGGACAGGGGGTATGAGCAGTTCTTC.

This CDR3 is CASSLRNRETQYF. As DNA, the CDR3 is TGCGCCAGCAGCTTACGGAACAGGGAGACCCAGTACTTC. This chain links TRBV5-1 with TRBJ2-5; D might be TRBD1 (5 bases). With 2 bases removed from V and 5 bases from J, the gap between germline ends came to 10 bases. CDR1 SGHRS and CDR2 YFSETQ come from the germline V gene. The CDR3 sequence is 13 residues long.

V is TRBV15 and J is TRBJ2-1; 10 bases are shared with TRBD2. With 7 bases clipped from V and 2 bases from J, the junction kept 14 bases outside the gene matches. Germline-derived CDR1 and CDR2 are LNHNV and YYDKDF (reference sequence). The CDR3 length is 18 residues. In DNA form, the CDR3 reads TGTGCCACCAAGCGCGCTAGCGGGAGAATCAATCCCTACAATGAGCAGTTCTTC. As protein: CATKRASGRINPYNEQFF.

The chain couples TRBV6-1 to TRBJ2-2; D is unclear. V lost 5 bases and J 5 bases, leaving 3 bases between the germline ends. This CDR3 comprises 11 residues. The germline V gene encodes CDR1 MNHNS and CDR2 SASEGT. The CDR3 protein is CASSWTGELFF. For the CDR3, the DNA is TGTGCCAGCAGTTGGACCGGGGAGCTGTTTTTT.

This chain joins TRBV9 and TRBJ2-5, with a weak D call TRBD2 (6 bases). The CDR3 is made up of 14 amino acids. V was shortened by 0 bases and J by 4 bases, with 10 bases between the two germline ends. Germline V gene lookup returns CDR1 SGDLS and CDR2 YYNGEE. CDR3 nucleotides: TGTGCCAGCAGCGTAGGGGGGGATCGAGAGACCCAGTACTTC. It yields the protein CASSVGGDRETQYF.

For this clone: This sample includes further DNA sequences coding for the same CDR3. The rearrangement joins TRBV9 to TRBJ1-1; perhaps TRBD1 as D (5 bases). Per the germline V gene, CDR1 is SGDLS and CDR2 is YYNGEE. The CDR3 runs 13 residues. Trimming took 0 bases from V and 4 from J, leaving 7 bases between them. The CDR3 DNA reads TGTGCCAGCAGCGTAGGGGGCAGCACTGAAGCTTTCTTT. It specifies CASSVGGSTEAFF.

V usage is TRBV5-1 and J usage is TRBJ1-2; D is perhaps TRBD1 (5 bases). The CDR3 sequence is 15 residues long. Deletions cut 0 bases from V and 3 bases from J, with 12 bases between. Germline CDR1 reads SGHRS; CDR2 reads YFSETQ. CDR3 amino acids: CASSLGRDGDYGYTF. CDR3 in DNA: TGCGCCAGCAGCTTGGGGCGGGACGGAGACTATGGCTACACCTTC. Variable domain in full (rest from reference TRBV5-1 and TRBJ1-2): KAGVTQTPRYLIKTRGQQVTLSCSPISGHRSVSWYQQTPGQGLQFLFEYFSETQRNKGNFPGRFSGRQFSNSRSEMNVSTLELGDSALYLCASSLGRDGDYGYTFGSGTRLTVV.

V usage is TRBV2 and J usage is TRBJ2-7; TRBD1 matches 7 bases. The germline gives CDR1 SNHLY, CDR2 FYNNEI. The CDR3 is 13 amino acids. The V segment lost 7 bases and the J segment 4 bases; nucleotides outside the gene matches: 7. CDR3 amino acids: CASTPYRGYEQYF. The CDR3 nucleotides read TGTGCCAGCACCCCCTACAGGGGTTACGAGCAGTACTTC.

This clone has a single count. The chain links TRBV29-1 to TRBJ2-2, with D uncertain. This CDR3 is built from 10 residues. Per germline, CDR1 SQVTM and CDR2 ANQGSEA. Trimming removed 7 bases from V and 6 bases from J, with 6 bases in between. The CDR3 here is CSAGAGELFF. The CDR3 region has the DNA TGCAGCGCTGGCGCCGGGGAGCTGTTTTTT.

On this clone: This CDR3 is also generated by other DNA sequences in the sample. This chain connects TRBV6-6 to TRBJ2-7; either TRBD1 or TRBD2 may fit D (5 bases each). The CDR3 covers 11 residues. The germline gives CDR1 MNHNY, CDR2 SVGAGI (reference sequence). Trimming took off 8 bases at V and 2 bases at J, with 7 bases between the two ends. CDR3: CASGGTYEQYF. Here the CDR3 DNA reads TGTGCCAGCGGGGGTACCTACGAGCAGTACTTC.

As to this clone: In the same sample, other DNA sequences code for this CDR3. The chain links TRBV11-2 to TRBJ2-1; D not resolved. V gave up 1 base and J gave up 6 bases, with 4 bases separating them. Per the germline V gene, CDR1 is SGHAT and CDR2 is FQNNGV. This CDR3 has 12 amino acids. Here the CDR3 DNA reads TGTGCCAGCAGCTTAGGTGCCAATGAGCAGTTCTTC. Its protein product is CASSLGANEQFF.

The rearrangement links TRBV27 to TRBJ2-1; a possible D gene is TRBD2 (5 bases). The germline gives CDR1 MNHEY, CDR2 SMNVEV (reference sequence). V dropped 6 bases and J dropped 9 bases, with 24 bases sitting between them. CDR3 length: 16 residues. The CDR3 reads CASRPPGWVGSREQFF. The DNA of the CDR3 is TGTGCCAGCAGACCTCCAGGATGGGTGGGGAGCCGTGAGCAGTTCTTC.

The genes are TRBV7-9 and TRBJ2-1; a possible D gene is TRBD2 (5 bases). This CDR3 comprises 16 residues. V lost 5 bases to trimming and J lost 0 bases, with 14 bases between them. Germline V CDR1 and CDR2: SEHNR, FQNEAQ (reference sequence). The CDR3 protein is CASSTPLAGSYNEQFF. Here the CDR3 DNA reads TGTGCCAGCAGCACCCCTCTAGCCGGCTCCTACAATGAGCAGTTCTTC.

The V and J genes are TRBV11-2 and TRBJ2-1; D is unclear. The ends were cut back, 5 bases at V and 0 bases at J, with 11 bases in the middle. This CDR3 is built from 15 residues. Germline CDR1 reads SGHAT; CDR2 reads FQNNGV. CDR3 DNA: TGTGCCAGCAGCCCAGACTGGGGCTCCTACAATGAGCAGTTCTTC. Translation gives CASSPDWGSYNEQFF.

This sequence joins TRBV19 and TRBJ1-5; D is unresolved. Germline CDR1 is LNHDA and CDR2 is SQIVND (reference sequence). The CDR3 runs 13 residues. Trimming removed 3 bases from V and 6 bases from J, with 9 bases in between. This chain's CDR3 is CASSMVPSQPQHF. CDR3 nucleotide sequence: TGTGCCAGTAGTATGGTGCCCAGTCAGCCCCAGCATTTT.

The chain recombines TRBV7-9 with TRBJ2-3; tentative D call: TRBD1 (5 bases). Trimming cost V 3 bases and J 1 base, with 14 bases left between them. This CDR3 comprises 16 residues. Germline V gene data show CDR1 as SEHNR and CDR2 as FQNEAQ (reference sequence). The CDR3 nucleotides are TGTGCCAGCAGCTTCATCCAGGGTGGGGGCACAGATACGCAGTATTTT. Its protein product is CASSFIQGGGTDTQYF. The entire variable domain, with the rest obtained from reference TRBV7-9 and TRBJ2-3, is as follows: DTGVSQNPRHKITKRGQNVTFRCDPISEHNRLYWYRQTLGQGPEFLTYFQNEAQLEKSRLLSDRFSAERPKGSFSTLEIQRTEQGDSAMYLCASSFIQGGGTDTQYFGPGTRLTVL.

Only one count was recorded for this clone. The gene calls are TRBV29-1 and TRBJ1-1; D unclear. V lost 6 bases and J 5 bases, leaving 7 bases between the germline ends. Germline CDR1 is SQVTM and CDR2 is ANQGSEA. The CDR3 extends over 10 amino acids. In nucleotides, the CDR3 is TGCAGCGTGGCAATGACTGAAGCTTTCTTT. This codes for CSVAMTEAFF.

The DNA of the CDR3 is TGTGCCAGCAGCCAAGCGAGAGCGGGAGTCAGCGAGCAGTTCTTC. This sequence encodes CASSQARAGVSEQFF. This rearrangement joins TRBV14 to TRBJ2-1, with TRBD2 matching 8 bases. Germline-derived CDR1 and CDR2 are SGHDN and FVKESK. The CDR3 sequence is 15 residues long. Trimming cost V 1 base and J 10 bases; bases outside gene matches: 9.

The V gene is TRBV27, the J gene TRBJ1-5; D uncertain. The V end was cut by 8 bases, the J end by 6 bases, with 11 bases between. The germline gives CDR1 MNHEY, CDR2 SMNVEV (reference sequence). The CDR3 is 12 amino acids. DNA of the CDR3: TGTGCCAGCGGATACATGGGTCAGCCCCAGCATTTT. Its protein is CASGYMGQPQHF.

The V call is TRBV7-7, the J call TRBJ2-1, with D possibly TRBD1 on 5 matching bases. The CDR3 spans 15 residues. V was clipped by 5 bases and J by 8 bases, with 19 bases between them. Germline CDR1 and CDR2: SSHAT and FNYEAQ (reference sequence). CDR3: CASSLGQGIGYEQFF. The CDR3 bases are TGTGCCAGCAGCCTCGGACAAGGGATAGGCTATGAGCAGTTCTTC.

The chain recombines TRBV28 with TRBJ2-7; 8 bases line up with TRBD2. Per germline, CDR1 MDHEN and CDR2 SYDVKM. With 10 bases clipped from V and 7 bases from J, the junction kept 15 bases outside the gene matches. The length of the CDR3 is 14 residues. The CDR3, as DNA: TGTGCCATATGGACTCCGGGGGGGCATAGTGAGCAGTACTTC. This gives the protein CAIWTPGGHSEQYF. Complete variable domain (other parts from reference TRBV28 and TRBJ2-7): DVKVTQSSRYLVKRTGEKVFLECVQDMDHENMFWYRQDPGLGLRLIYFSYDVKMKEKGDIPEGYSVSREKKERFSLILESASTNQTSMYLCAIWTPGGHSEQYFGPGTRLTVT.

Note on this clone: This sample includes further DNA sequences coding for the same CDR3. This CDR3 reads CASSVSGALSYEQYF. The CDR3, as DNA: TGTGCCAGCAGCGTTAGCGGGGCTCTCTCCTACGAGCAGTACTTC. J is TRBJ2-7 and V is TRBV9; 8 nucleotides agree with TRBD2. This CDR3 comprises 15 residues. Trimming at V came to 2 bases and at J to 0 bases, leaving 4 bases not matched to a gene. The germline CDR1 and CDR2 sequences are SGDLS and YYNGEE.